Listed here is a single T cell receptor (beta chain). This record comes from a study of cytomegalovirus exposure and HLA in healthy donors. PCR was performed using 60 Vbeta and 13 Jbeta primers. Assay: immunoSEQ multiplex PCR; the TCRdb copy retains only in-frame clones and omits some. Of under 95,000 clones listed, about two thirds are singletons. The sequencing input was PBMCs. This receptor was taken from a middle-aged woman in good health and CMV-seropositive.

The CDR3, as DNA: TGTGCCAGCGGGCGACAGGTGGAAGCGGGGGGCTACACCTTC. Amino acids: CASGRQVEAGGYTF. V and J are TRBV6-6 and TRBJ1-2, with D possibly matching TRBD1 (6 bases). Germline values: CDR1 MNHNY, CDR2 SVGAGI (reference sequence). The CDR3 has 14 residues. Trimming took off 8 bases at V and 8 bases at J, with 21 bases between the two ends.